Below, 30 T cell receptor beta chains from the same sample are listed, as sequenced in a study of blood T cell repertoires in COVID-19. Profiled with immunoSEQ multiplex PCR; TCRdb holds only in-frame clones, not every one. The data contain about 140,000 clones, over 80% of them seen just once; the ten biggest clones take up 11%. The sequencing input was peripheral blood. These receptors were collected from a woman of 80 years or more with acute or convalescent COVID-19.

The chain joins TRBV7-9 to TRBJ1-1; 8 positions match TRBD1. The CDR3 covers 16 residues. Germline values: CDR1 SEHNR, CDR2 FQNEAQ (reference sequence). V gave up 7 bases and J gave up 3 bases; unmatched junction bases: 13. This CDR3 is CASNSGQGALHTEAFF. CDR3 in DNA: TGTGCCAGCAACTCCGGACAGGGAGCGTTGCACACTGAAGCTTTCTTT.

The CDR3 coding sequence is TGTGCCAGCAGTTTGAGTCAGGGAGGCGGCTACACCTTC. Translating it yields CASSLSQGGGYTF. The chain is built from TRBV12-3 or TRBV12-4 and TRBJ1-2, with D perhaps matching TRBD1 (5 bases). The CDR3 runs 13 residues. V was shortened by 3 bases and J by 8 bases, with 13 bases between the two germline ends.

The chain links TRBV5-1 to TRBJ1-1, with D possibly TRBD1 on 5 matching bases. Trimming left V 3 bases short and J 1 base short, with 10 bases between. The germline V gene has CDR1 SGHRS and CDR2 YFSETQ. This CDR3 has 14 amino acids. The CDR3 here is CASSSIGGNTEAFF. CDR3 DNA sequence: TGCGCCAGCAGCTCGATCGGGGGGAACACTGAAGCTTTCTTT.

This chain links TRBV10-3 with TRBJ2-5; 14 nucleotides align to TRBD2. CDR3 length: 16 amino acids. J lost 1 base, V lost 10 bases, and 8 bases had no gene match. Looked up from germline, CDR1 is ENHRY and CDR2 is SYGVKD. CDR3 region: CASRPGTSGGQETQYF. For the CDR3, the DNA is TGTGCCAGCCGCCCCGGGACTAGCGGGGGCCAAGAGACCCAGTACTTC.

In DNA form, the CDR3 reads TGTGCCAGCAGCCTTATTACCGGGGAGCTGTTTTTT. This sequence encodes CASSLITGELFF. This chain uses TRBV6-5 with TRBJ2-2, with D unclear. Germline CDR1 and CDR2: MNHEY and SVGAGI. The ends were cut back, 6 bases at V and 5 bases at J, with 7 bases in the middle. The CDR3 runs to 12 residues.

This rearrangement joins TRBV4-2 to TRBJ2-1; 13 bases match TRBD2. This CDR3 has 18 amino acids. V lost 4 bases to trimming and J lost 3 bases; unmatched junction nucleotides: 9. Germline lookup yields CDR1 LGHNA and CDR2 YNFKEQ. The CDR3, as DNA: TGTGCCAGCAGCCCAAGACTAGCGGGGGGCTCGGGCTACAATGAGCAGTTCTTC. Its protein is CASSPRLAGGSGYNEQFF.

This rearrangement joins TRBV30 to TRBJ1-5; 9 nucleotides align to TRBD1. CDR1 is GTSNPN, CDR2 SVGIG, per germline (reference sequence). The J segment lost 6 bases and the V segment lost 3 bases, leaving 6 bases of the junction unmatched. The CDR3 covers 14 residues. The CDR3 coding sequence is TGTGCCTGGAGGCAAAGGGGACAGGGTCAGCCCCAGCATTTT. Residues: CAWRQRGQGQPQHF.

The chain joins TRBV4-1 to TRBJ2-7; TRBD2 matches at 12 bases. The CDR3 has 16 residues. The germline gives CDR1 MGHRA, CDR2 YSYEKL. V trimming: 4 bases; J trimming: 4 bases; junction bases outside the gene matches: 8. The CDR3 loop reads CASSRNPGLAGYEQYF. CDR3 nucleotides: TGCGCCAGCAGCCGGAACCCCGGACTAGCGGGGTACGAGCAGTACTTC.

The chain carries TRBV4-3 and TRBJ2-3, with D perhaps matching TRBD2 (7 bases). The CDR3 has 15 residues. Trimming cost V 3 bases and J 1 base, with 11 bases left between them. Per the germline V gene, CDR1 is LGHNA and CDR2 is YSLEER. The CDR3 region has the DNA TGCGCCAGCAGCCAGGGCGGGGGCCGCACAGATACGCAGTATTTT. Amino acids: CASSQGGGRTDTQYF.

This chain connects TRBV5-1 to TRBJ2-1; D is undetermined. The germline CDR1 and CDR2 sequences are SGHRS and YFSETQ. The V gene lost 2 bases and the J gene lost 9 bases, with 6 bases spanning the gap. CDR3 size: 11 residues. The CDR3 sequence: CASSLLREQFF. The DNA of the CDR3 is TGCGCCAGCAGCTTATTGCGTGAGCAGTTCTTC.

V is TRBV7-5 and J is TRBJ2-5; the table's D call TRBD2 went unverified against the DNA. TRBV7-5 is noted as a pseudogene. The CDR3 extends over 16 amino acids. The CDR3 region has the DNA TGTGCCAGAAGCTTAGACTCGCGGGGGGGACAAGAGACCCAGTACTTC. Its protein product is CARSLDSRGGQETQYF.

This clone was picked up one time. The chain is built from TRBV24-1 and TRBJ1-2; no clear D. The ends were cut back, 2 bases at V and 6 bases at J, with 21 bases in the middle. Per germline, CDR1 KGHDR and CDR2 SFDVKD. This CDR3 is 17 amino acids long. For the CDR3, the DNA is TGTGCCACCAGTGATTGGGGAGCGCAGGTGGCAGCCAATGGCTACACCTTC. It codes for CATSDWGAQVAANGYTF.

This chain connects TRBV6-5 to TRBJ1-3; D gene ambiguous. V was pared by 8 bases and J by 2 bases, with 13 bases between. The CDR3 runs to 14 residues. Germline lookup yields CDR1 MNHEY and CDR2 SVGAGI. The CDR3 region is CASENGNTGNTIYF. The CDR3 bases are TGTGCCAGCGAGAACGGGAACACTGGAAACACCATATATTTT.

This rearrangement joins TRBV5-4 to TRBJ2-3, with 9 bases that match TRBD1. Looked up from germline, CDR1 is SGHNT and CDR2 is YYREEE (reference sequence). V was clipped by 0 bases and J by 2 bases; unmatched bases: 1. The CDR3 sequence is 15 residues long. The CDR3: CASSLGDRATDTQYF. The CDR3 DNA follows: TGTGCCAGCAGCTTGGGGGACAGGGCCACAGATACGCAGTATTTT.

The chain uses TRBV3-1 (or the pseudogene TRBV3-2) and TRBJ1-1; D is ambiguous. Trimming removed 4 bases from V and 3 bases from J, with 6 bases in between. The CDR3 covers 12 residues. Per germline, CDR1 LGHDT and CDR2 YNNKEL (reference sequence). CDR3 bases: TGTGCCAGCAGCCTAGCCCACACTGAAGCTTTCTTT. Encoded protein: CASSLAHTEAFF.

This clone was recorded once. The genes are TRBV3-1 (or the pseudogene TRBV3-2) and TRBJ1-3; D possibly corresponds to TRBD1 (6 bases). This CDR3 has 16 residues. The V gene's germline CDR1 is LGHDT and CDR2 YNNKEL (reference sequence). V gave up 3 bases and J gave up 3 bases, with 15 bases separating them. CDR3: CASSQTAQGYGNTIYF. The CDR3 nucleotides read TGTGCCAGCAGCCAGACAGCACAGGGTTATGGAAACACCATATATTTT.

The chain couples TRBV5-1 to TRBJ2-2; 9 nucleotides agree with TRBD1. Germline V lookup: CDR1 SGHRS, CDR2 YFSETQ. With 0 bases clipped from V and 6 bases from J, the junction kept 6 bases outside the gene matches. The CDR3 is made up of 16 amino acids. The CDR3 sequence: CASSLEGTGKSGELFF. CDR3 nucleotide sequence: TGCGCCAGCAGCTTGGAGGGGACAGGGAAGTCCGGGGAGCTGTTTTTT.

This sequence joins TRBV6-6 and TRBJ2-3; 16 nucleotides line up with TRBD2. There are 16 residues in the CDR3. Germline-derived CDR1 and CDR2 are MNHNY and SVGAGI (reference sequence). V shed 6 bases and J 5 bases; nucleotides not matched to a gene: 5. As DNA, the CDR3 is TGTGCCAGCAGCCTGGGACTAGCGGGGGGGGGAGATACGCAGTATTTT. It specifies CASSLGLAGGGDTQYF.

V and J are TRBV27 and TRBJ1-6; 8 bases are a match to TRBD1. V lost 4 bases, J lost 8 bases, and 7 bases stayed unmatched. Germline V lookup: CDR1 MNHEY, CDR2 SMNVEV (reference sequence). The CDR3 runs 15 residues. CDR3 sequence: CASSSEQGGYSPLHF. CDR3 sequence (DNA): TGTGCCAGCAGTTCCGAACAGGGGGGATATTCACCCCTCCACTTT.

V usage is TRBV11-2 and J usage is TRBJ2-3; D is perhaps TRBD1 (6 bases). V lost 2 bases to trimming and J lost 2 bases, with 8 bases between them. Germline CDR1 is SGHAT and CDR2 is FQNNGV. The CDR3 loop spans 14 amino acids. Here the CDR3 reads CASSLRGNTDTQYF. The CDR3 coding sequence is TGTGCCAGCAGCTTAAGGGGGAACACAGATACGCAGTATTTT.

A single count supports this clone. The V call is TRBV10-3, the J call TRBJ1-2, with no clear D. V lost 0 bases to trimming and J lost 8 bases, with 10 bases between them. The length of the CDR3 is 13 residues. Germline V gives CDR1 ENHRY, CDR2 SYGVKD. This CDR3 reads CAISESFLDGYTF. The CDR3 DNA follows: TGTGCCATCAGTGAGTCCTTCCTAGACGGCTACACCTTC.

The V and J genes are TRBV5-1 and TRBJ2-7, with D maybe TRBD2 (6 bases). Germline CDR1 reads SGHRS; CDR2 reads YFSETQ. There are 13 residues in the CDR3. V lost 5 bases to trimming and J lost 1 base, with 10 bases between them. The DNA of the CDR3 is TGCGCCAGCAGTCGCGGGGAATCCTACGAGCAGTACTTC. It is translated as CASSRGESYEQYF.

J is TRBJ1-1 and V is TRBV12-3 or TRBV12-4, with D perhaps TRBD1 (6 bases). The CDR3 is made up of 13 amino acids. V was cut by 2 bases and J by 4 bases, with 8 bases left in between. The CDR3 region has the DNA TGTGCCAGCAGTTTATTAGGGGGCACTGAAGCTTTCTTT. This gives the protein CASSLLGGTEAFF.

The chain combines TRBV5-1 with TRBJ1-2; D may be TRBD1 (5 bases). V dropped 1 base and J dropped 0 bases, with 16 bases sitting between them. Germline CDR1 and CDR2: SGHRS and YFSETQ. CDR3 length: 17 amino acids. This chain's CDR3 is CASSLSGGGEANYGYTF. The CDR3 DNA reads TGCGCCAGCAGCTTGTCGGGCGGAGGGGAAGCTAACTATGGCTACACCTTC.

J is TRBJ1-1 and V is TRBV11-2, with 8 positions matching TRBD1. V dropped 6 bases and J dropped 6; count of bases not matched to a gene: 9. The CDR3 contains 14 residues. The germline V gene encodes CDR1 SGHAT and CDR2 FQNNGV. The CDR3 here is CASRVGDRPSEAFF. DNA for the CDR3: TGTGCCAGCAGAGTGGGGGACAGGCCCTCTGAAGCTTTCTTT.

With regard to this clone: The sample has other DNA sequences that encode this CDR3 too. V is TRBV2 and J is TRBJ1-2, with TRBD1 as a possible D gene (6 bases). With 2 bases removed from V and 5 bases from J, the gap between germline ends came to 12 bases. The CDR3 totals 14 residues. Germline values: CDR1 SNHLY, CDR2 FYNNEI. The CDR3 nucleotides are TGTGCCAGCAGTGAAAGGGGCAGGGGTTATGGCTACACCTTC. It codes for CASSERGRGYGYTF.

This chain uses TRBV11-2 with TRBJ1-1, with TRBD1 as a possible D gene (5 bases). V was pared by 3 bases and J by 4 bases, with 9 bases between. The germline V gene encodes CDR1 SGHAT and CDR2 FQNNGV. The CDR3 extends over 13 amino acids. For the CDR3, the DNA is TGTGCCAGCAGCTTGCGGGACGGCACTGAAGCTTTCTTT. This translates into CASSLRDGTEAFF.

V gene TRBV5-1 combines with J gene TRBJ2-1, with TRBD1 identical over 10 bases. V gave up 0 bases and J gave up 5 bases; unmatched junction bases: 2. The CDR3 length is 15 residues. Germline assignment: CDR1 SGHRS and CDR2 YFSETQ. This chain's CDR3 is CASSLVGQGNNEQFF. CDR3 sequence (DNA): TGCGCCAGCAGCTTGGTGGGACAGGGGAACAATGAGCAGTTCTTC.

The chain has TRBV18 and TRBJ1-1; perhaps TRBD1 as D (6 bases). CDR3 length: 14 amino acids. CDR1 is KGHSH and CDR2 is LQKENI in the germline V gene. Trimming stripped 3 bases from V and 3 bases from J, with 11 bases between. This chain's CDR3 is CASSPAGVDTEAFF. As DNA, the CDR3 is TGTGCCAGCTCACCGGCAGGGGTTGACACTGAAGCTTTCTTT.

The rearrangement links TRBV10-1 to TRBJ2-3, with TRBD2 matching 7 bases. The CDR3 consists of 15 residues. From germline, CDR1 is WNHNN and CDR2 SYGVQD (reference sequence). V dropped 4 bases and J dropped 3; count of bases not matched to a gene: 7. CDR3: CASSVRCGRTDTQYF. CDR3 nucleotide sequence: TGCGCCAGCAGTGTTCGGTGCGGGAGAACAGATACGCAGTATTTT.